This paragraph covers one T cell receptor (beta chain) sequence. This record comes from a study of T cell changes during pregnancy in multiple sclerosis. Using immunoSEQ multiplex PCR, the repertoire was profiled, and TCRdb retains in-frame clones only, with some absent. The repertoire holds roughly 110,000 clones, with about 90% as singletons. Trimming removed 7 bases at V and 4 bases at J, with 16 bases between. This CDR3 contains 15 residues. CDR1 is MNHNS and CDR2 is SASEGT in the germline V gene. The genes are TRBV6-1 and TRBJ2-2, with D maybe TRBD1 (6 bases). The sample in question was peripheral blood, obtained before pregnancy. The origin of this receptor is a female donor with multiple sclerosis, enrolled in a pregnancy study. In nucleotides, the CDR3 is TGTGCCAGCACCAGGGGCGGTGGTTCCACCGGGGAGCTGTTTTTT. Its translation: CASTRGGGSTGELFF.